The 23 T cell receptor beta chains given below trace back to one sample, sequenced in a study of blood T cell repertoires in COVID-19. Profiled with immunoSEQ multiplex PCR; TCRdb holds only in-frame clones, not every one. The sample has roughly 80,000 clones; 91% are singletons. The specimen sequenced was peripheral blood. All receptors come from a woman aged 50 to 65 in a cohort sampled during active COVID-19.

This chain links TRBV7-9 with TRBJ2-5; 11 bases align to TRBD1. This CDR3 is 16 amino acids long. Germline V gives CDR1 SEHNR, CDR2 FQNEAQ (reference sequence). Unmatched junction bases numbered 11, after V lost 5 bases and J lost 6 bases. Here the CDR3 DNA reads TGTGCCAGCAGCACATCAGAGGGGACAGGGGGGAAGACCCAGTACTTC. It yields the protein CASSTSEGTGGKTQYF.

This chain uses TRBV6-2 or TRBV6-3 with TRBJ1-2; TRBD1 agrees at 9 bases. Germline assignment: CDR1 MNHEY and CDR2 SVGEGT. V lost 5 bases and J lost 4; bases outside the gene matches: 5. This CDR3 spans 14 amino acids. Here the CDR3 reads CASSGQGLGYGYTF. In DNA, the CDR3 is TGTGCCAGCAGTGGACAGGGGCTTGGCTATGGCTACACCTTC.

The CDR3 sequence is CASSSGIGNTIYF. The DNA for the CDR3 is TGTGCCAGCAGTTCAGGGATTGGAAACACCATATATTTT. The rearrangement joins TRBV6-5 to TRBJ1-3; maybe TRBD1 (5 bases). V lost 4 bases to trimming and J lost 3 bases, with 7 bases between them. The germline gives CDR1 MNHEY, CDR2 SVGAGI. The CDR3 is made up of 13 amino acids.

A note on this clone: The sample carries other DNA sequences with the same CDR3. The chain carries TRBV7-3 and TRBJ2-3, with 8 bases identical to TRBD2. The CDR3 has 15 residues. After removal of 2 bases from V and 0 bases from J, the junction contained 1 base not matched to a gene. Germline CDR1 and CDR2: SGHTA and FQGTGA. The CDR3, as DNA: TGTGCCAGCAGCTTATCGGGGGGGAGCACAGATACGCAGTATTTT. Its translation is CASSLSGGSTDTQYF.

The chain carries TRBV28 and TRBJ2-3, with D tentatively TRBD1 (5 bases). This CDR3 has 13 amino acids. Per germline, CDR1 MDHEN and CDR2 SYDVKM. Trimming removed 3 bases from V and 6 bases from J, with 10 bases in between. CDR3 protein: CASSFGALDTQYF. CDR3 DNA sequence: TGTGCCAGCAGTTTTGGGGCGCTGGATACGCAGTATTTT.

The CDR3 protein is CASSLTGTQETQYF. CDR3 in DNA: TGTGCCAGCAGCCTTACAGGGACCCAAGAGACCCAGTACTTC. V gene TRBV9 combines with J gene TRBJ2-5; tentative D call: TRBD1 (6 bases). Deletions cut 4 bases from V and 1 base from J, with 11 bases between. The CDR3 is 14 amino acids. Germline assignment: CDR1 SGDLS and CDR2 YYNGEE.

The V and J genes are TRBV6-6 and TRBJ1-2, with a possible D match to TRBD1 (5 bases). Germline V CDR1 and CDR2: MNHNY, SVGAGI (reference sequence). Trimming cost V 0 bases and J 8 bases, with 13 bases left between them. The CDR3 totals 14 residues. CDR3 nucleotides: TGTGCCAGCAGTTACTCGCGGGGCGTTCAGGGCTACACCTTC. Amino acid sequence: CASSYSRGVQGYTF.

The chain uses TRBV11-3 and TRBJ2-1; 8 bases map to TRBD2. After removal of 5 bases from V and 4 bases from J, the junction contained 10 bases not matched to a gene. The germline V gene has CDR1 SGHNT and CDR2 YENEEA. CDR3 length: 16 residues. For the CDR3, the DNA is TGTGCCAGCAGCCCCGCAGGGACTAGGAGTTACAATGAGCAGTTCTTC. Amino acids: CASSPAGTRSYNEQFF.

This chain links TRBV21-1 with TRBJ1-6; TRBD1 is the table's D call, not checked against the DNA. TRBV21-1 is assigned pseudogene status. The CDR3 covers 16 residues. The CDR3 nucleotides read TGTGCCAGCAGCAAAAGGCTCAGGGGTGTCAAATCACCCCTCCACTTT. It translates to CASSKRLRGVKSPLHF.

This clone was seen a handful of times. The DNA for the CDR3 is TGTGCCAGCAGCCCCCGGACCGGGGATTCACCCCTCCACTTT. Translating it yields CASSPRTGDSPLHF. V gene TRBV3-1 (or the pseudogene TRBV3-2) combines with J gene TRBJ1-6; D uncertain. Germline CDR1 is LGHDT and CDR2 is YNNKEL (reference sequence). V was clipped by 4 bases and J by 8 bases, with 12 bases between them. The CDR3 length is 14 residues.

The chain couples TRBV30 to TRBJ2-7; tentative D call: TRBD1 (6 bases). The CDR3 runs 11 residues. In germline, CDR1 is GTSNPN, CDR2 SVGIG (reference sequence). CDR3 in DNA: TGTGCTTTTTCCAGGGGCTACGAGCAGTACTTC. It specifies CAFSRGYEQYF.

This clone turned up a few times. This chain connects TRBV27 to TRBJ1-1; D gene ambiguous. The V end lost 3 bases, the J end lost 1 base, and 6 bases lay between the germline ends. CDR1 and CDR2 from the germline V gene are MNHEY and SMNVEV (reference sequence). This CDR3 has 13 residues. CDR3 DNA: TGTGCCAGCAGTTTTGCCGGGAACACTGAAGCTTTCTTT. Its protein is CASSFAGNTEAFF.

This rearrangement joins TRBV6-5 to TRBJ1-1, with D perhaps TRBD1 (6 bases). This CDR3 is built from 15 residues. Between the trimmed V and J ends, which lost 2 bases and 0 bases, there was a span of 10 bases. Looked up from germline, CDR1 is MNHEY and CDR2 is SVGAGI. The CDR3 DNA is TGTGCCAGCAGTTACCTCAGGGGCATGAACACTGAAGCTTTCTTT. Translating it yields CASSYLRGMNTEAFF.

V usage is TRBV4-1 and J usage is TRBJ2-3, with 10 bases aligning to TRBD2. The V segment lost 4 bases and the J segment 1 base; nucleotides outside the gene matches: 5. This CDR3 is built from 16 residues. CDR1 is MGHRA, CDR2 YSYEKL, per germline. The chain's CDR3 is CASSRSSGGGTDTQYF. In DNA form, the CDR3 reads TGCGCCAGCAGCCGGTCTAGCGGGGGAGGCACAGATACGCAGTATTTT.

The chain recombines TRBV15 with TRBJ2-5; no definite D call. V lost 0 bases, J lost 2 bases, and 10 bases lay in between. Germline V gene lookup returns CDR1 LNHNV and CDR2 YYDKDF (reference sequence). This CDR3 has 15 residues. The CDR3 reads CATSRDRGIQETQYF. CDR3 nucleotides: TGTGCCACCAGCAGAGATCGTGGCATTCAAGAGACCCAGTACTTC.

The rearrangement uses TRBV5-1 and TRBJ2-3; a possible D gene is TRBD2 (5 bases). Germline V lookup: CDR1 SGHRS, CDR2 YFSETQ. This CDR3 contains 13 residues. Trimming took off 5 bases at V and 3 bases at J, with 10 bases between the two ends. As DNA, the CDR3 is TGCGCCAGCAGGAGAAGCGGTACAGATACGCAGTATTTT. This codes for CASRRSGTDTQYF.

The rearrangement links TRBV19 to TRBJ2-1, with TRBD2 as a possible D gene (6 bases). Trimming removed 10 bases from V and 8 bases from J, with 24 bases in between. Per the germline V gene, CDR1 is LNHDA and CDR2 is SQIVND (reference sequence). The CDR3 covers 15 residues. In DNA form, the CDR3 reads TGTGCCACCTCCTCCGGGACTCACACGCTCCATGAGCAGTTCTTC. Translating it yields CATSSGTHTLHEQFF.

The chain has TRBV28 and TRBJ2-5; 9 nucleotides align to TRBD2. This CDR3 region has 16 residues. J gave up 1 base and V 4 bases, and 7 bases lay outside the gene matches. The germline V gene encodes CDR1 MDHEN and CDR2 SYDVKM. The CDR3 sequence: CASSSPLAGSQETQYF. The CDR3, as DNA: TGTGCCAGCAGTTCACCCCTAGCGGGATCCCAAGAGACCCAGTACTTC.

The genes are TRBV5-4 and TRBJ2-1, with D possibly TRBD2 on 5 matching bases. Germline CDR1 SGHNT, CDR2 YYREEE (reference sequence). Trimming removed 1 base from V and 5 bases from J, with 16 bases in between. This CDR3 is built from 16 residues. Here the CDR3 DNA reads TGTGCCAGCAGCTTGTCGGCCTCAACTAGAAACAATGAGCAGTTCTTC. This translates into CASSLSASTRNNEQFF.

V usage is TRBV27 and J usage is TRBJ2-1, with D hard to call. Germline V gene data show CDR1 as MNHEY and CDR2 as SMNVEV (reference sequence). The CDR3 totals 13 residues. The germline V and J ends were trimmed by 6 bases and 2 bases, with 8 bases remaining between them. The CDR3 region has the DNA TGTGCCAGCAGCCCCTACCCCTACAATGAGCAGTTCTTC. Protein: CASSPYPYNEQFF.

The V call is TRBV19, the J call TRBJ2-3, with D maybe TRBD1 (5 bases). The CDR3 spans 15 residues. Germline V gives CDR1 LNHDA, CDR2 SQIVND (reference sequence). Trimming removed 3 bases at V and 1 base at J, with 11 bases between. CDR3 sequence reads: CASSIQDTRTDTQYF. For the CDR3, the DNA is TGTGCCAGTAGTATCCAGGACACCCGCACAGATACGCAGTATTTT.

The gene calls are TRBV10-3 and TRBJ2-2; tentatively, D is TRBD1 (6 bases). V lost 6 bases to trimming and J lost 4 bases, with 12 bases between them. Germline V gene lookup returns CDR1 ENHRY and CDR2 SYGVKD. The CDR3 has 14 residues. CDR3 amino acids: CAIRAGQPTGELFF. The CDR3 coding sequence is TGTGCCATCAGAGCTGGACAGCCCACCGGGGAGCTGTTTTTT.

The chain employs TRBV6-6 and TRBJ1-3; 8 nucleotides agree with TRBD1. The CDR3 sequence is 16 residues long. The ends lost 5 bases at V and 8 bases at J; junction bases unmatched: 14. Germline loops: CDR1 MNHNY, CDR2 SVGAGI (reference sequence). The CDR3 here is CASSRGTGQGGHTIYF. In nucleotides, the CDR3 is TGTGCCAGCAGTCGGGGCACTGGACAGGGAGGGCACACCATATATTTT.